This paragraph reports one T cell receptor beta chain. The V gene's germline CDR1 is SGHTS and CDR2 YDEGEE. CDR3 length equals 15 residues. Trimming took 4 bases from V and 0 from J, leaving 10 bases between them. The method was immunoSEQ multiplex PCR; TCRdb's version includes in-frame clones alone and lacks a portion of them. The top ten clones hold approximately 2.1% of a sample with tens of thousands of clones, roughly nine tenths of them seen once. This specimen comes from a study of OX40 agonist ivuxolimab in advanced cancers. The TCR comes from an adult with an advanced solid tumor such as melanoma, head and neck, liver or kidney cancer. The material sequenced was CD4+ or CD8+ T cells sorted from blood, taken in a trial of the OX40 agonist ivuxolimab. The chain combines TRBV5-8 with TRBJ1-4; D is unclear. The CDR3 protein is CASSRSGATNEKLFF. CDR3 coding DNA: TGTGCCAGCAGCCGCTCAGGTGCAACTAATGAAAAACTGTTTTTT. The variable domain in full, completed from reference TRBV5-8 and TRBJ1-4, reads EAGVTQSPTHLIKTRGQQATLRCSPISGHTSVYWYQQALGLGLQFLLWYDEGEERNRGNFPPRFSGRQFPNYSSELNVNALELEDSALYLCASSRSGATNEKLFFGSGTQLSVL.